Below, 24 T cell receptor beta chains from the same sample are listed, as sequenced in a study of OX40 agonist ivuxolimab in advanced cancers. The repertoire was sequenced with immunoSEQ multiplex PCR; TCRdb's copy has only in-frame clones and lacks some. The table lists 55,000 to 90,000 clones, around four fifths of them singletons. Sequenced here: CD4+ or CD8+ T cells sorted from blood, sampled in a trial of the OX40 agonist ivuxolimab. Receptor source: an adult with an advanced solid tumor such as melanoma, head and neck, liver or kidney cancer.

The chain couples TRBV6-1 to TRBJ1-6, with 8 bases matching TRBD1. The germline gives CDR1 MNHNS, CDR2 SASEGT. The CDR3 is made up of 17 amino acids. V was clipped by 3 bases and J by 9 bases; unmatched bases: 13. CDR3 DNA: TGTGCCAGCAGTGACGTGGGCGGACAGGGTTTTGGTTCACCCCTCCACTTT. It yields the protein CASSDVGGQGFGSPLHF.

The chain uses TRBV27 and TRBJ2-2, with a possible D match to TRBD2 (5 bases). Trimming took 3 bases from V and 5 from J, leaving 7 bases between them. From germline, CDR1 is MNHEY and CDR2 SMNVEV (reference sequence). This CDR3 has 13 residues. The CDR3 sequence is CASSFRGTGELFF. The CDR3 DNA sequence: TGTGCCAGCAGTTTTCGGGGAACCGGGGAGCTGTTTTTT.

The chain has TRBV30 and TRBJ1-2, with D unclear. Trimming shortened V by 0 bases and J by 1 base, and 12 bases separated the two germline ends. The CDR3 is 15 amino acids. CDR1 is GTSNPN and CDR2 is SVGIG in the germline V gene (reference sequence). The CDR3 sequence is CAWSVGRRDNYGYTF. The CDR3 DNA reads TGTGCCTGGAGTGTAGGACGTCGGGATAACTATGGCTACACCTTC.

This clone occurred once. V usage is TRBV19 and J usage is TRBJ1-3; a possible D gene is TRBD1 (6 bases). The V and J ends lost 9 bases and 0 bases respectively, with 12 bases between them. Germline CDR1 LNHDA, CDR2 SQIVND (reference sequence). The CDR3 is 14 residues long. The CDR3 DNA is TGTGCCAGCACAGGGTTCAGCTCTGGAAACACCATATATTTT. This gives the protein CASTGFSSGNTIYF.

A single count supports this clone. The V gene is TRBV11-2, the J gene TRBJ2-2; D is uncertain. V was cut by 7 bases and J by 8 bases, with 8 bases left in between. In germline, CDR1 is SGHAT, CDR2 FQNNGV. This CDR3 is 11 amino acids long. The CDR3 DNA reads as TGTGCCAGCACCTTGGGGGGGGAGCTGTTTTTT. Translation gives CASTLGGELFF.

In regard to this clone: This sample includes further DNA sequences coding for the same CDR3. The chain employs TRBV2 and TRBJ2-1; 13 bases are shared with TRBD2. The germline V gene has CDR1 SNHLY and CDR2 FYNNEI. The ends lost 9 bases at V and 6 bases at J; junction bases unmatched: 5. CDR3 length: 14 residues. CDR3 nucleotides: TGTGCCAGTCTACTAGCGGGAGGGGCCAATGAGCAGTTCTTC. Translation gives CASLLAGGANEQFF. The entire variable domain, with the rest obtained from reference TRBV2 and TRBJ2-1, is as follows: EPEVTQTPSHQVTQMGQEVILRCVPISNHLYFYWYRQILGQKVEFLVSFYNNEISEKSEIFDDQFSVERPDGSNFTLKIRSTKLEDSAMYFCASLLAGGANEQFFGPGTRLTVL.

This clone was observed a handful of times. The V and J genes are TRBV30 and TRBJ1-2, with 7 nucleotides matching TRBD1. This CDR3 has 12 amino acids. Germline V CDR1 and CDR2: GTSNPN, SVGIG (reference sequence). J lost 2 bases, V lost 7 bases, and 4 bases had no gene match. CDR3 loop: CAYTTGNYGYTF. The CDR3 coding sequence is TGTGCCTATACGACAGGGAACTATGGCTACACCTTC.

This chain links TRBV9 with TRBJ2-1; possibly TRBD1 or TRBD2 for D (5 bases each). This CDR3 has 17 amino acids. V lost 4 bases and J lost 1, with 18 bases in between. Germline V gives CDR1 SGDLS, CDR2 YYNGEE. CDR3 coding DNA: TGTGCCAGCAGCCAGGCCGCGCTGGGGGAGTCCTACAATGAGCAGTTCTTC. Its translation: CASSQAALGESYNEQFF.

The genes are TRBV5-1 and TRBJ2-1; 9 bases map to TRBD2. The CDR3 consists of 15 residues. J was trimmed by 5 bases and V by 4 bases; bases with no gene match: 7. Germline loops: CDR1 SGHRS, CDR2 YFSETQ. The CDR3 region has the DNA TGCGCCAGCAGCGTAATAGCGGGAGCTAACAATGAGCAGTTCTTC. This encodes CASSVIAGANNEQFF.

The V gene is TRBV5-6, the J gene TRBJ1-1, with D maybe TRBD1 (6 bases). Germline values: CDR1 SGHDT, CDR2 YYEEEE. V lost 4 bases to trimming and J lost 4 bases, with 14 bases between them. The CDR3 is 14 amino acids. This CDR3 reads CASSQRGGATEAFF. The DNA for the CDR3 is TGTGCCAGCAGCCAGAGGGGGGGGGCCACTGAAGCTTTCTTT.

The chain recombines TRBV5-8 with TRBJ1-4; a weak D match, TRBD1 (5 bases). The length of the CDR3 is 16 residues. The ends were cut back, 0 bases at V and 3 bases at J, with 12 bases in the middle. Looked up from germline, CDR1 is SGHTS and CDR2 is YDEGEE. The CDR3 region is CASSLGLGEPNEKLFF. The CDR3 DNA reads TGTGCCAGCAGCTTGGGATTGGGGGAGCCTAATGAAAAACTGTTTTTT. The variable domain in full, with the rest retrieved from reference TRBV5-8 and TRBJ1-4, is EAGVTQSPTHLIKTRGQQATLRCSPISGHTSVYWYQQALGLGLQFLLWYDEGEERNRGNFPPRFSGRQFPNYSSELNVNALELEDSALYLCASSLGLGEPNEKLFFGSGTQLSVL.

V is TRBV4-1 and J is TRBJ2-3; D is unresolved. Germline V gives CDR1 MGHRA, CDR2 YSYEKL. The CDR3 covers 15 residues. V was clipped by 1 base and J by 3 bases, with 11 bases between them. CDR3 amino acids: CASSQVGLSTDTQYF. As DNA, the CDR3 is TGCGCCAGCAGCCAAGTTGGGTTGTCGACAGATACGCAGTATTTT.

The CDR3: CASSQEGYGYTF. For the CDR3, the DNA is TGTGCCAGCAGCCAGGAGGGCTATGGCTACACCTTC. V gene TRBV6-5 combines with J gene TRBJ1-2; D ambiguous. This CDR3 spans 12 amino acids. The V end lost 6 bases, the J end lost 4 bases, and 9 bases lay between the germline ends. The V gene's germline CDR1 is MNHEY and CDR2 SVGAGI.

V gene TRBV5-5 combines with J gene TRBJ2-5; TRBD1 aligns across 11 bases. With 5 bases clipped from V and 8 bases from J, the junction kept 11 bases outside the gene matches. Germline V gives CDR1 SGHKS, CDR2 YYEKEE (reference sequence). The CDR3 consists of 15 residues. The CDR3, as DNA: TGTGCCAGCAGGGAGGGACAGGGGGTAGGAGGAACCCAGTACTTC. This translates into CASREGQGVGGTQYF.

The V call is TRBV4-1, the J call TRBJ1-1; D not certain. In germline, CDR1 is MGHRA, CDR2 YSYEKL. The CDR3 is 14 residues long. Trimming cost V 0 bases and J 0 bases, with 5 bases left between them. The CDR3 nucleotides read TGCGCCAGCAGCCAAGAATATATGAACACTGAAGCTTTCTTT. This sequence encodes CASSQEYMNTEAFF.

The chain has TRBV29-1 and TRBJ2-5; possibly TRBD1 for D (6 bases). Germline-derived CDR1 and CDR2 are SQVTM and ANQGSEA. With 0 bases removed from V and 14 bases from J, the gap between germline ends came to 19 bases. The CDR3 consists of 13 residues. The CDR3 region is CSVEEQTGILGYF. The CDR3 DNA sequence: TGCAGCGTTGAAGAACAAACAGGGATCCTGGGTTACTTC.

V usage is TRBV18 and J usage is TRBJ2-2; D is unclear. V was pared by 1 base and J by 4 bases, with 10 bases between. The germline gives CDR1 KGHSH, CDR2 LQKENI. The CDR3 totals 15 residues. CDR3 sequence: CASSPRGSSTGELFF. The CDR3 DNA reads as TGTGCCAGCTCACCACGAGGTTCTTCCACCGGGGAGCTGTTTTTT.

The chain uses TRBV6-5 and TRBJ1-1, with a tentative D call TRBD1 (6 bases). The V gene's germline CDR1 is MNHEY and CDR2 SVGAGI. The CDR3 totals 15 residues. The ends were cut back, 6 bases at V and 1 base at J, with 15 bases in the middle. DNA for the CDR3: TGTGCCAGCAGCAGTGTACAGGGTTGGAACACTGAAGCTTTCTTT. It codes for CASSSVQGWNTEAFF.

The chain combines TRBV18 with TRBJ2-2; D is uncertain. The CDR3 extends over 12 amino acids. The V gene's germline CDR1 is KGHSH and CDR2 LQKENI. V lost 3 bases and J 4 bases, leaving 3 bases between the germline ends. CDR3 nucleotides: TGTGCCAGCTCACCCCTCACCGGGGAGCTGTTTTTT. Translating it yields CASSPLTGELFF.

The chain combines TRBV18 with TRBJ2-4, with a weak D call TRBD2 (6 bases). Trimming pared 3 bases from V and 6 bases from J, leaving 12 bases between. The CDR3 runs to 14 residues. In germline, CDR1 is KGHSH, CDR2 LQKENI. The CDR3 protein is CASSPSGVGNIQYF. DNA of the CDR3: TGTGCCAGCTCACCTAGCGGAGTAGGAAACATTCAGTACTTC.

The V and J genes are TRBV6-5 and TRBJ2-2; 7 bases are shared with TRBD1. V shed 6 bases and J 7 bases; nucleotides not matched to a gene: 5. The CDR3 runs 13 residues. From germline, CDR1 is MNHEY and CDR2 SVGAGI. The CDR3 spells CASSLTGFGELFF. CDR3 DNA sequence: TGTGCCAGCAGCCTGACAGGGTTCGGGGAGCTGTTTTTT.

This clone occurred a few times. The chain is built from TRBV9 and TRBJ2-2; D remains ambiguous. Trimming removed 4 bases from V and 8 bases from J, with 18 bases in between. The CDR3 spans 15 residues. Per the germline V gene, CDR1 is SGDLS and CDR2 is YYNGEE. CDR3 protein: CASSLLSDGSGELFF. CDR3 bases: TGTGCCAGCAGCCTCCTGAGTGATGGGTCTGGGGAGCTGTTTTTT. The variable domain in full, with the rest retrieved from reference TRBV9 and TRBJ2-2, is DSGVTQTPKHLITATGQRVTLRCSPRSGDLSVYWYQQSLDQGLQFLIQYYNGEERAKGNILERFSAQQFPDLHSELNLSSLELGDSALYFCASSLLSDGSGELFFGEGSRLTVL.

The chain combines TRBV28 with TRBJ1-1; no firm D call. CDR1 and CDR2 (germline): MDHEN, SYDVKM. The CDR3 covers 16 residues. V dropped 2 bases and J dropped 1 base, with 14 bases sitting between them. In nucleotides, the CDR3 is TGTGCCAGCAGTTTAACGGTAGGCTTCGCGAACACTGAAGCTTTCTTT. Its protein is CASSLTVGFANTEAFF.

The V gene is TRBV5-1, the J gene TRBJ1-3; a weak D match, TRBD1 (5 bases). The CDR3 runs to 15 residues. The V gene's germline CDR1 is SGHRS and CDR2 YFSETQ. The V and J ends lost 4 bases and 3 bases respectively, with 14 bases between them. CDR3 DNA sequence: TGCGCCAGCAGCGCGGGGCAGTCGAATGGAAACACCATATATTTT. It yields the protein CASSAGQSNGNTIYF.